This T cell receptor beta chain is from a study of post-analysis software for immune sequencing data. CDR1 is SGHAT, CDR2 FQNNGV, per germline. The J segment lost 3 bases and the V segment lost 1 base, leaving 3 bases of the junction unmatched. The CDR3 consists of 14 residues. The study, taken as a whole, reports: Included in a set of a few TRBV segments more frequent in patients than controls were TRBV5-6, TRBV5-1 and TRBV20-1.

On this clonotype itself: Its cognate antigen is unknown.

Built from TCR beta cDNA, the libraries had unique molecular identifiers in them. TCRdb independently ran MiXCR on the PCR reads; one entry per CDR3 protein. The sample holds around 250,000 distinct CDR3 sequences, around 34% seen once. The V gene is TRBV11-2, the J gene TRBJ2-7; 7 bases are a match to TRBD2. Sequencing used blood. The TCR comes from a girl aged 10 to 17 with multiple sclerosis. The CDR3 is CASSLATSFYEQYF. The DNA of the CDR3 is TGTGCCAGCAGCTTAGCGACTAGCTTCTACGAGCAGTACTTC.